This entry concerns a single T cell receptor (beta chain). Its antigen is undetermined. CDR3 length: 17 residues. Germline assignment: CDR1 SGHRS and CDR2 YFSETQ. After removal of 1 base from V and 0 bases from J, the junction contained 8 bases not matched to a gene. This sample is drawn from a study of radiotherapy plus CTLA-4 blockade in lung cancer. Sequencing was performed with immunoSEQ multiplex PCR; in TCRdb, only in-frame clones are kept and a portion is missing. The data show about 72,000 clones, over 80% seen once. General observations from the study: Some TCR clones had been derived from tumors. These clones expanded in peripheral blood after radiotherapy plus ipilimumab. Interferon-beta, together with early blood T cell clone dynamics, reportedly best predicted response.

The genes are TRBV5-1 and TRBJ2-3; TRBD2 matches at 7 bases. The sequence came from a human donor with non-small cell lung cancer who had a partial response to radiotherapy plus ipilimumab. Sequencing used peripheral blood, obtained from a patient treated with radiotherapy plus ipilimumab. This CDR3 reads CASSLYGQRDSTDTQYF. The CDR3 DNA reads TGCGCCAGCAGCTTGTACGGGCAGCGGGACAGCACAGATACGCAGTATTTT.